What follows are 14 T cell receptor beta chains derived from one specimen sequenced in a study of blood T cell repertoires in COVID-19. The table came from immunoSEQ multiplex PCR; TCRdb's copy has only in-frame clones and leaves some out. Of over 150,000 clones listed, 65% to 90% are singletons. The sequencing input was peripheral blood. These receptors came from an older woman with COVID-19, enrolled during active disease.

This sequence joins TRBV19 and TRBJ2-1; 13 bases map to TRBD2. Per the germline V gene, CDR1 is LNHDA and CDR2 is SQIVND (reference sequence). The V and J ends lost 3 bases and 2 bases, in that order; junction bases with no gene match: 13. The CDR3 runs 20 residues. As DNA, the CDR3 is TGTGCCAGTAGTATCAGGGGGACTAGCGGGATCCGGCATACCTACAATGAGCAGTTCTTC. It translates to CASSIRGTSGIRHTYNEQFF.

This chain connects TRBV6-5 to TRBJ1-1, with D hard to call. The V end lost 7 bases, the J end lost 3 bases, and 6 bases lay between the germline ends. Germline CDR1 reads MNHEY; CDR2 reads SVGAGI. The CDR3 covers 11 residues. The CDR3 loop reads CASKRDTEAFF. CDR3 sequence (DNA): TGTGCCAGCAAGCGGGACACTGAAGCTTTCTTT.

This clone was counted a single time. V gene TRBV7-9 combines with J gene TRBJ1-3; a possible D gene is TRBD1 (6 bases). CDR3 size: 16 residues. Germline lookup yields CDR1 SEHNR and CDR2 FQNEAQ (reference sequence). Trimming left V 5 bases short and J 3 bases short, with 17 bases between. The CDR3 protein is CASSQSLGTFGNTIYF. CDR3 coding DNA: TGTGCCAGCAGCCAATCCCTTGGGACATTTGGAAACACCATATATTTT.

The V call is TRBV11-1, the J call TRBJ2-7, with D tentatively TRBD2 (6 bases). This CDR3 has 13 residues. Germline-derived CDR1 and CDR2 are SGHAT and FQDESV (reference sequence). V shed 5 bases and J shed 5 bases, with 13 bases lying between them. CDR3 sequence (DNA): TGTGCCAGCAGCCCCCGCCGGGAGAACGAGCAGTACTTC. Translated: CASSPRRENEQYF.

V is TRBV6-5 and J is TRBJ1-1; 8 bases are shared with TRBD1. The CDR3 extends over 12 amino acids. Trimming removed 7 bases from V and 10 bases from J; junction bases left unmatched: 8. CDR1 is MNHEY, CDR2 SVGAGI, per germline. CDR3 in DNA: TGTGCCAGCACGAGACAGGGGACAGGAGCTTTCTTT. Translation gives CASTRQGTGAFF.

The rearrangement joins TRBV3-1 (or the pseudogene TRBV3-2) to TRBJ1-2; 7 bases are a match to TRBD1. This CDR3 has 15 amino acids. Germline V gene sequence: CDR1 LGHDT, CDR2 YNNKEL (reference sequence). V lost 1 base and J lost 8; bases outside the gene matches: 10. The CDR3 nucleotides are TGTGCCAGCAGCCAAGGGAACGTACAGGGGTACGGCTACACCTTC. This encodes CASSQGNVQGYGYTF.

This chain uses TRBV7-9 with TRBJ2-1; maybe TRBD2 (5 bases). This CDR3 comprises 14 residues. V was shortened by 6 bases and J by 5 bases, with 14 bases between the two germline ends. CDR1 SEHNR and CDR2 FQNEAQ come from the germline V gene (reference sequence). For the CDR3, the DNA is TGTGCCAGCAGTTTTCCGGGGATTCACAATGAGCAGTTCTTC. It yields the protein CASSFPGIHNEQFF.

The V call is TRBV4-1, the J call TRBJ2-4; the match to TRBD2 covers 13 bases. V shed 1 base and J 6 bases; nucleotides not matched to a gene: 6. The CDR3 length is 17 residues. Germline V gene data show CDR1 as MGHRA and CDR2 as YSYEKL. The CDR3 region is CASSQGAGLAGINIQYF. The CDR3 region has the DNA TGCGCCAGCAGCCAAGGAGCGGGACTAGCGGGGATAAACATTCAGTACTTC.

This chain uses TRBV5-6 with TRBJ1-1; a possible D gene is TRBD1 (6 bases). Trimming shortened V by 4 bases and J by 4 bases, and 20 bases separated the two germline ends. CDR1 is SGHDT and CDR2 is YYEEEE in the germline V gene. The CDR3 covers 16 residues. The CDR3 protein is CASSPFLDSLSTEAFF. The DNA of the CDR3 is TGTGCCAGCAGCCCATTCTTGGACAGTCTCAGCACTGAAGCTTTCTTT. Supplemented by reference TRBV5-6 and TRBJ1-1, the full variable domain reads DAGVTQSPTHLIKTRGQQVTLRCSPKSGHDTVSWYQQALGQGPQFIFQYYEEEERQRGNFPDRFSGHQFPNYSSELNVNALLLGDSALYLCASSPFLDSLSTEAFFGQGTRLTVV.

The count of this clone is one. The rearrangement joins TRBV5-1 to TRBJ2-1; 11 nucleotides line up with TRBD2. V shed 4 bases, J shed 10 bases, and the junction held 16 bases outside the gene matches. This CDR3 has 17 amino acids. Germline-derived CDR1 and CDR2 are SGHRS and YFSETQ. CDR3 sequence: CASSPRGVAGGSREQFF. In DNA form, the CDR3 reads TGCGCCAGCAGCCCTCGAGGGGTAGCGGGAGGGAGCCGGGAGCAGTTCTTC.

This clone was recorded a few times. The chain couples TRBV19 to TRBJ1-2; D not resolved. The CDR3 is 13 amino acids. Trimming removed 0 bases at V and 4 bases at J, with 6 bases between. Germline loops: CDR1 LNHDA, CDR2 SQIVND (reference sequence). This CDR3 is CASSIDVFYGYTF. The CDR3 DNA reads TGTGCCAGTAGTATAGACGTATTCTATGGCTACACCTTC.

The chain has TRBV5-1 and TRBJ1-2; TRBD1 is a possible D gene (5 bases). V gave up 4 bases and J gave up 4 bases, with 14 bases separating them. The CDR3 length is 14 residues. Germline CDR1 is SGHRS and CDR2 is YFSETQ. As DNA, the CDR3 is TGCGCCAGCAGCCCGGGCGGGGGGTTCTATGGCTACACCTTC. It translates to CASSPGGGFYGYTF.

This clone has just one count. As DNA, the CDR3 is TGTGCCAGCAGCTTTTCAGGGACCTATAATTCACCCCTCCACTTT. Protein: CASSFSGTYNSPLHF. This chain uses TRBV11-1 with TRBJ1-6; the D gene is possibly TRBD1 (5 bases). Per the germline V gene, CDR1 is SGHAT and CDR2 is FQDESV (reference sequence). V was shortened by 3 bases and J by 2 bases, with 8 bases between the two germline ends. CDR3 length equals 15 residues.

The V gene is TRBV6-6, the J gene TRBJ1-1; D gene ambiguous. Trimming shortened V by 7 bases and J by 11 bases, and 17 bases separated the two germline ends. The CDR3 runs to 12 residues. Germline assignment: CDR1 MNHNY and CDR2 SVGAGI (reference sequence). For the CDR3, the DNA is TGTGCCAGCACAACAACTCGGGGTTCGGCTTTCTTT. Protein sequence: CASTTTRGSAFF.